Shown below are 17 T cell receptor beta chains from a single sample sequenced in a study of shared clonotypes between healthy human individuals. Some clones are missing from TCRdb's copy, which holds only in-frame ones; the method was immunoSEQ multiplex PCR. The sample shows over 2 million clones, around 93% of them seen only once. Sequencing was carried out using naive CD4+ T cells from PBMCs. The subset is: CD45RA+ positively selected. The receptor source for this set is a man between 18 and 35 years old in good health. Some clones in this sample may be carry-over from other donors' samples.

The chain couples TRBV7-3 to TRBJ2-1; 10 bases line up with TRBD2. The CDR3 spans 14 residues. Trimming at V came to 6 bases and at J to 6 bases, leaving 5 bases not matched to a gene. Germline V CDR1 and CDR2: SGHTA, FQGTGA. The CDR3 DNA reads TGTGCCAGCAGTTACGTAGCGGGAGGCAATGAGCAGTTCTTC. Encoded protein: CASSYVAGGNEQFF.

CDR3 DNA: TGTGCCAGCGCCCGCCGGGAAAACAATCAGCCCCAGCATTTT. It translates to CASARRENNQPQHF. This chain links TRBV28 with TRBJ1-5; unclear D gene. CDR3 length equals 14 residues. V was cut by 8 bases and J by 3 bases, with 14 bases left in between. Germline CDR1 reads MDHEN; CDR2 reads SYDVKM. The full variable domain, with the rest looked up from reference TRBV28 and TRBJ1-5, is DVKVTQSSRYLVKRTGEKVFLECVQDMDHENMFWYRQDPGLGLRLIYFSYDVKMKEKGDIPEGYSVSREKKERFSLILESASTNQTSMYLCASARRENNQPQHFGDGTRLSIL.

This chain joins TRBV11-2 and TRBJ1-1; the D is unclear. Trimming pared 4 bases from V and 6 bases from J, leaving 9 bases between. CDR1 is SGHAT and CDR2 is FQNNGV in the germline V gene. The CDR3 contains 12 residues. The CDR3 region is CASSSVRAEAFF. CDR3 DNA: TGTGCCAGCAGCTCCGTAAGGGCTGAAGCTTTCTTT.

The chain couples TRBV6-1 to TRBJ2-7; possible D gene TRBD1, 6 bases. Germline loops: CDR1 MNHNS, CDR2 SASEGT. Trimming took off 2 bases at V and 0 bases at J, with 11 bases between the two ends. CDR3 length: 15 amino acids. CDR3 sequence reads: CASSELGQNSYEQYF. The CDR3 DNA reads TGTGCCAGCAGTGAATTAGGACAGAACTCCTACGAGCAGTACTTC.

V usage is TRBV10-3 and J usage is TRBJ1-5; maybe TRBD1 (6 bases). Germline lookup yields CDR1 ENHRY and CDR2 SYGVKD. Trimming shortened V by 3 bases and J by 5 bases, and 11 bases separated the two germline ends. This CDR3 spans 14 amino acids. This CDR3 reads CAISDWGADQPQHF. The CDR3 nucleotides read TGTGCCATCAGTGATTGGGGGGCCGATCAGCCCCAGCATTTT.

V and J are TRBV28 and TRBJ2-1, with a weak D call TRBD2 (6 bases). The germline gives CDR1 MDHEN, CDR2 SYDVKM. V lost 5 bases and J lost 7, with 18 bases in between. The CDR3 runs to 15 residues. The CDR3 DNA reads as TGTGCCAGCAGTAAGAAGCTTACCCGGGGGAATGAGCAGTTCTTC. It translates to CASSKKLTRGNEQFF.

This clone was seen a single time. The V gene is TRBV6-5, the J gene TRBJ1-2; possibly TRBD1 for D (6 bases). The germline V gene has CDR1 MNHEY and CDR2 SVGAGI. Trimming stripped 6 bases from V and 8 bases from J, with 16 bases between. This CDR3 has 13 amino acids. The CDR3 DNA reads TGTGCCAGCAGCATAACAGGGCAAGTGGGCTACACCTTC. Amino acid sequence: CASSITGQVGYTF.

The V gene is TRBV11-3, the J gene TRBJ2-1; unclear D gene. The CDR3 has 16 residues. V was shortened by 5 bases and J by 6 bases, with 20 bases between the two germline ends. Germline assignment: CDR1 SGHNT and CDR2 YENEEA. The CDR3 sequence: CASSRVGGIGPNEQFF. The CDR3 DNA is TGTGCCAGCAGCCGAGTGGGCGGCATTGGTCCCAATGAGCAGTTCTTC.

V is TRBV2 and J is TRBJ1-2, with D unresolved. The ends were cut back, 6 bases at V and 7 bases at J, with 18 bases in the middle. Germline CDR1 SNHLY, CDR2 FYNNEI. CDR3 size: 14 residues. This CDR3 reads CASSTDLSESGYTF. The CDR3 DNA is TGTGCCAGCAGCACGGACCTCTCGGAGAGTGGCTACACCTTC. The entire variable domain, with the rest obtained from reference TRBV2 and TRBJ1-2, is as follows: EPEVTQTPSHQVTQMGQEVILRCVPISNHLYFYWYRQILGQKVEFLVSFYNNEISEKSEIFDDQFSVERPDGSNFTLKIRSTKLEDSAMYFCASSTDLSESGYTFGSGTRLTVV.

CDR3 sequence (DNA): TGTGCCAGCAGCTCCGGGACAGAACTCACAGATACGCAGTATTTT. Amino acids: CASSSGTELTDTQYF. This chain links TRBV5-4 with TRBJ2-3; 7 bases map to TRBD1. V was clipped by 3 bases and J by 2 bases; unmatched bases: 6. Germline CDR1 is SGHNT and CDR2 is YYREEE (reference sequence). CDR3 size: 15 residues.

The chain is built from TRBV21-1 and TRBJ2-7. TRBV21-1 is a pseudogene locus. The CDR3 is 14 amino acids. CDR3 amino acids: CAYWWWQQTYEQYF. The DNA for the CDR3 is TGTGCGTACTGGTGGTGGCAACAAACCTACGAGCAGTACTTC.

The chain links TRBV7-9 to TRBJ1-1; D is undetermined. The CDR3 totals 14 residues. Germline V gene data show CDR1 as SEHNR and CDR2 as FQNEAQ (reference sequence). Trimming took off 6 bases at V and 1 base at J, with 12 bases between the two ends. The CDR3 nucleotides read TGTGCCAGCAGGGCCGGACCACAGAACACTGAAGCTTTCTTT. It yields the protein CASRAGPQNTEAFF.

V is TRBV7-2 and J is TRBJ2-7; 8 nucleotides agree with TRBD1. This CDR3 is 15 amino acids long. CDR1 SGHTA and CDR2 FQGNSA come from the germline V gene. The J segment lost 5 bases and the V segment lost 3 bases, leaving 9 bases of the junction unmatched. CDR3 protein: CASSLMGRGQDEQYF. The CDR3 DNA is TGTGCCAGCAGCTTGATGGGCAGGGGGCAAGACGAGCAGTACTTC.

A word on this clone: One junction end does not reproduce the germline sequence, and a read error may be involved. The chain employs TRBV5-8 and TRBJ1-2; no clear D. From germline, CDR1 is SGHTS and CDR2 YDEGEE. The CDR3 extends over 11 amino acids. DNA of the CDR3: TGTGCCAGCAGCTTGGCTGCGGTCACCCCCTTC. Its protein product is CASSLAAVTPF.

The chain uses TRBV5-1 and TRBJ1-4; 8 nucleotides match TRBD1. The CDR3 spans 15 residues. Germline assignment: CDR1 SGHRS and CDR2 YFSETQ. The V segment lost 4 bases and the J segment 3 bases; nucleotides outside the gene matches: 5. The CDR3 coding sequence is TGCGCCAGCAGCCAAAACAGGGGGGCTAATGAAAAACTGTTTTTT. Translation: CASSQNRGANEKLFF.

This clone was observed once. This sequence joins TRBV27 and TRBJ2-5, with 10 bases aligning to TRBD1. The CDR3 covers 16 residues. Germline loops: CDR1 MNHEY, CDR2 SMNVEV (reference sequence). V lost 6 bases to trimming and J lost 2 bases; unmatched junction nucleotides: 9. Written as DNA, the CDR3 is TGTGCCAGCAGGACACTGGGACAGGGGAAGCAAGAGACCCAGTACTTC. This translates into CASRTLGQGKQETQYF.

The chain recombines TRBV4-3 with TRBJ2-7; 8 nucleotides line up with TRBD1. The CDR3 length is 15 residues. Germline assignment: CDR1 LGHNA and CDR2 YSLEER. V lost 3 bases, J lost 0 bases, and 4 bases stayed unmatched. The CDR3 DNA is TGCGCCAGCAGCCACCGGACAGGGAGCTCCTACGAGCAGTACTTC. This codes for CASSHRTGSSYEQYF.